The 20 T cell receptor beta chains below come from one sample, sequenced in a study of yellow fever vaccine responses in identical twins (dated by TCRdb to the late 2010s). The method behind the library was RT-PCR. Sequencing relied on an Illumina HiSeq 2500. Through fastp at Q25 and MiXCR, TCRdb rebuilt clones from the public reads, retaining in-frame beta chains. Every CDR3 protein is listed once, alongside the most common genes and DNA of its rows. The sample table contains some 3,400 distinct CDR3 sequences; only one count was recorded for around 85% of them. The ten top clones hold about 6% of the sample. Material: T cells from blood (PBMCs), unsorted or a sorted subset (not recorded which), obtained before or after yellow fever vaccination (not recorded which). These receptors all stem from a woman between 18 and 30 years old who received the yellow fever vaccine. Donor details come from another sample of the same person, matched by shared clones.

The genes are TRBV12-5 and TRBJ1-1, with D possibly TRBD1 on 6 matching bases. The CDR3 is 17 residues long. V dropped 0 bases and J dropped 4 bases, with 18 bases sitting between them. Germline loops: CDR1 LGHNT, CDR2 FRNRAP. The CDR3 spells CASGLVGGGGVSTEAFF. Here the CDR3 DNA reads TGTGCTAGTGGTTTGGTGGGGGGCGGGGGTGTGAGCACTGAAGCTTTCTTT.

The V gene is TRBV20-1, the J gene TRBJ1-5; 9 bases map to TRBD1. V dropped 6 bases and J dropped 5; count of bases not matched to a gene: 8. Germline V gives CDR1 DFQATT, CDR2 SNEGSKA (reference sequence). The CDR3 is made up of 14 amino acids. In DNA, the CDR3 is TGCAGTGCCCCAGGTAGACAGGGGGATCAGCCCCAGCATTTT. Translating gives CSAPGRQGDQPQHF.

Only a few counts were recorded for this clonotype. The chain joins TRBV23-1 to TRBJ1-2, with no clear D. TRBV23-1 belongs to the ORF category, with a function that is uncertain. The CDR3 is 11 amino acids. Between the trimmed V and J ends, which lost 5 bases and 3 bases, there was a span of 4 bases. CDR3: CASSVDYGYTF. CDR3 sequence (DNA): TGCGCCAGCAGTGTGGACTATGGCTACACCTTC.

The V call is TRBV2, the J call TRBJ2-6; D is unclear. The V end lost 6 bases, the J end lost 0 bases, and 12 bases lay between the germline ends. CDR3 length equals 16 residues. Germline lookup yields CDR1 SNHLY and CDR2 FYNNEI. The CDR3 loop is CASRIAVGSGANVLTF. In DNA, the CDR3 is TGTGCCAGCAGGATAGCCGTGGGCTCTGGGGCCAACGTCCTGACTTTC.

This clonotype was seen only once. The J gene is TRBJ2-5, the V gene TRBV25-1; 8 bases are a match to TRBD1. Germline CDR1 reads MGHDK; CDR2 reads SYGVNS. The junction had 14 bases not matched to a gene; V was cut back by 6 bases and J by 5 bases. The CDR3 runs 16 residues. CDR3 coding DNA: TGTGCCAGCAGACTTAACCGGACAGGGAAAAGGGAGACCCAGTACTTC. Translating it yields CASRLNRTGKRETQYF.

This chain connects TRBV10-3 to TRBJ2-1, with a tentative D call TRBD2 (5 bases). Trimming removed 2 bases at V and 5 bases at J, with 19 bases between. Germline V CDR1 and CDR2: ENHRY, SYGVKD. This CDR3 comprises 17 residues. Here the CDR3 DNA reads TGTGCCATCAGTGAGACAGCCTTCAAGCGGCCGAACAATGAGCAGTTCTTC. Translated: CAISETAFKRPNNEQFF.

This clonotype appeared once. The chain couples TRBV2 to TRBJ1-5; D ambiguous. V gave up 8 bases and J gave up 9 bases, with 8 bases separating them. The CDR3 has 10 residues. From germline, CDR1 is SNHLY and CDR2 FYNNEI. The DNA for the CDR3 is TGTGCCAGCGGTTCCACGCCCCAGCATTTT. Translated: CASGSTPQHF.

The chain carries TRBV4-3 and TRBJ2-3; 7 nucleotides line up with TRBD2. Germline assignment: CDR1 LGHNA and CDR2 YSLEER. This CDR3 spans 18 amino acids. V lost 2 bases to trimming and J lost 1 base; unmatched junction nucleotides: 12. The CDR3 DNA follows: TGCGCCAGCAGCCAACACACTTCTGCGGGAGATGGCACAGATACGCAGTATTTT. It encodes CASSQHTSAGDGTDTQYF.

This rearrangement joins TRBV6-2 or TRBV6-3 to TRBJ2-3; a possible D gene is TRBD2 (6 bases). The CDR3 contains 12 residues. Germline V gene sequence: CDR1 MNHEY, CDR2 SVGEGT. Trimming removed 7 bases from V and 3 bases from J, with 8 bases in between. In nucleotides, the CDR3 is TGTGCCAGCACGCGGGGAACAGATACGCAGTATTTT. Its translation is CASTRGTDTQYF.

This clonotype was detected only once. The V gene is TRBV5-6, the J gene TRBJ2-7; perhaps TRBD2 as D (5 bases). Trimming cost V 4 bases and J 3 bases, with 8 bases left between them. Germline V gene sequence: CDR1 SGHDT, CDR2 YYEEEE. CDR3 length: 12 amino acids. The CDR3 DNA follows: TGTGCCAGCAGCCCCCGGGACTACGAGCAGTACTTC. Its protein product is CASSPRDYEQYF.

This chain uses TRBV10-3 with TRBJ1-2, with D possibly being TRBD1 (5 bases). V was pared by 0 bases and J by 4 bases, with 9 bases between. In germline, CDR1 is ENHRY, CDR2 SYGVKD. CDR3 length: 14 amino acids. The CDR3 protein is CAISESEGSYGYTF. The CDR3 DNA is TGTGCCATCAGTGAGTCGGAGGGGTCCTATGGCTACACCTTC.

The chain uses TRBV29-1 and TRBJ2-1, with TRBD2 matching over 7 bases. The CDR3 is 15 amino acids. CDR1 and CDR2 (germline): SQVTM, ANQGSEA. Trimming at V came to 2 bases and at J to 0 bases, leaving 4 bases not matched to a gene. For the CDR3, the DNA is TGCAGCGTTGAATTACGGGAGGTCTCCTACAATGAGCAGTTCTTC. The encoded protein is CSVELREVSYNEQFF.

The V gene is TRBV15, the J gene TRBJ1-2; D perhaps matches TRBD1 (5 bases). The CDR3 consists of 14 residues. Per germline, CDR1 LNHNV and CDR2 YYDKDF (reference sequence). V was pared by 1 base and J by 4 bases, with 10 bases between. This chain's CDR3 is CATSRGGDTYGYTF. The DNA of the CDR3 is TGTGCCACCAGCAGAGGAGGGGATACCTATGGCTACACCTTC.

The chain recombines TRBV7-3 with TRBJ2-1; 11 nucleotides agree with TRBD2. The trim removed 2 bases at V and 9 bases at J, leaving 3 bases unmatched. The length of the CDR3 is 14 residues. Germline assignment: CDR1 SGHTA and CDR2 FQGTGA. CDR3 protein: CASSLASGGSEQFF. As DNA, the CDR3 is TGTGCCAGCAGCTTAGCTAGCGGGGGGTCTGAGCAGTTCTTC. Combining the CDR3 with reference TRBV7-3 and TRBJ2-1 gives the whole variable domain GAGVSQTPSNKVTEKGKYVELRCDPISGHTALYWYRQSLGQGPEFLIYFQGTGAADDSGLPNDRFFAVRPEGSVSTLKIQRTERGDSAVYLCASSLASGGSEQFFGPGTRLTVL.

This clonotype was recorded a few times. The chain links TRBV2 to TRBJ1-1, with D uncertain. The germline V gene encodes CDR1 SNHLY and CDR2 FYNNEI. Trimming cost V 4 bases and J 9 bases, with 6 bases left between them. The length of the CDR3 is 10 residues. The CDR3 protein is CASSGVQAFF. The DNA for the CDR3 is TGTGCCAGCAGTGGGGTTCAAGCTTTCTTT.

The chain is built from TRBV29-1 and TRBJ2-7, with a possible D match to TRBD2 (5 bases). Germline V gene data show CDR1 as SQVTM and CDR2 as ANQGSEA. V lost 4 bases, J lost 3 bases, and 10 bases lay in between. The CDR3 covers 12 residues. This chain's CDR3 is CSVASRDYEQYF. The DNA of the CDR3 is TGCAGCGTTGCTTCGAGGGACTACGAGCAGTACTTC.

Note on this clonotype: A junction end diverges from the germline sequence, so it may reflect a read error. The J gene is TRBJ2-3, the V gene TRBV2, with 12 bases matching TRBD2. The CDR3 spans 16 residues. The germline CDR1 and CDR2 sequences are SNHLY and FYNNEI. CDR3 coding DNA: TGTGCCAGCAGTGGGACTAGCGGGGCGCTCACAGATACGAAGTATTTT. Translated, it gives CASSGTSGALTDTKYF.

The rearrangement joins TRBV11-2 to TRBJ1-1, with TRBD1 as a possible D gene (6 bases). Trimming removed 4 bases at V and 0 bases at J, with 9 bases between. The CDR3 has 14 residues. Germline lookup yields CDR1 SGHAT and CDR2 FQNNGV. The CDR3 nucleotides are TGTGCCAGCAGCTCAGGACAGCTGAACACTGAAGCTTTCTTT. It translates to CASSSGQLNTEAFF.

The CDR3 sequence is CASSPYPTETYNEQFF. The CDR3 DNA sequence: TGTGCCAGCTCACCATACCCAACAGAGACCTACAATGAGCAGTTCTTC. The chain has TRBV18 and TRBJ2-1; no definite D call. CDR1 is KGHSH and CDR2 is LQKENI in the germline V gene. The CDR3 has 16 residues. The V and J ends lost 2 bases and 2 bases respectively, with 13 bases between them.

The rearrangement uses TRBV6-4 and TRBJ1-5, with D hard to call. The CDR3 has 13 amino acids. V was clipped by 2 bases and J by 6 bases, with 8 bases between them. CDR1 is MRHNA and CDR2 is SNTAGT in the germline V gene. The CDR3: CASSDRAGQPQHF. CDR3 in DNA: TGTGCCAGCAGTGACAGGGCGGGTCAGCCCCAGCATTTT.